Shown below are 6 T cell receptor beta chains from a single sample sequenced in a study of shared clonotypes between healthy human individuals (dated by TCRdb to 2018 to 2020). The receptor library was made with the immunoSEQ multiplex PCR assay. Imported from immuneACCESS, the table was reduced by TCRdb to in-frame sequences with V and J called. These copies leave out some clones; in studies compared against another copy, an unresolved V gene accounts for under half, and the cause of the remainder is not known. Present in this sample are about 2.4 million clones, over 85% of which were seen just once. The top ten clones comprise 0.35% to 0.45% of the sample. Sequencing was done on a sample of naive CD4+ T cells from PBMCs. The cell subset or site label, as the study defines it: CD45RA+ positively selected. The source is a man between 18 and 35 years old in good health. Some clones in this sample may be carry-over from other donors' samples.

CDR3 DNA: TGTGCCAGCACAGGGACTAGCGGGTATGGGCAGTACTTC. It translates to CASTGTSGYGQYF. This chain connects TRBV2 to TRBJ2-7; 12 nucleotides align to TRBD2. V lost 7 bases to trimming and J lost 9 bases; unmatched junction nucleotides: 7. The CDR3 is 13 residues long. Germline loops: CDR1 SNHLY, CDR2 FYNNEI.

The chain combines TRBV28 with TRBJ1-3; D is uncertain. Germline V gene data show CDR1 as MDHEN and CDR2 as SYDVKM. Trimming left V 10 bases short and J 7 bases short, with 17 bases between. CDR3 length: 13 amino acids. CDR3 nucleotides: TGTGCCACAAGTACCGCCGTGGGGAACACCATATATTTT. Amino acid sequence: CATSTAVGNTIYF.

The rearrangement links TRBV6-5 to TRBJ2-1, with D unclear. Looked up from germline, CDR1 is MNHEY and CDR2 is SVGAGI. V was shortened by 0 bases and J by 8 bases, with 14 bases between the two germline ends. The CDR3 has 15 amino acids. The CDR3 is CASSYSAGSPDEQFF. The CDR3 region has the DNA TGTGCCAGCAGTTACTCGGCCGGATCACCCGATGAGCAGTTCTTC.

The chain employs TRBV30 and TRBJ2-7; 8 nucleotides match TRBD2. The trim removed 2 bases at V and 4 bases at J, leaving 4 bases unmatched. The CDR3 is made up of 13 amino acids. The germline V gene has CDR1 GTSNPN and CDR2 SVGIG (reference sequence). CDR3 DNA sequence: TGTGCCTGGAGTCGGGGGGGAGTGTACGAGCAGTACTTC. Residues: CAWSRGGVYEQYF.

The chain links TRBV6-5 to TRBJ1-1; D is unresolved. There are 14 residues in the CDR3. CDR1 is MNHEY and CDR2 is SVGAGI in the germline V gene. Trimming left V 6 bases short and J 0 bases short, with 11 bases between. The CDR3 nucleotides are TGTGCCAGCAGGGCGACAACCGTGAACACTGAAGCTTTCTTT. This translates into CASRATTVNTEAFF.

This chain connects TRBV7-8 to TRBJ2-5; D is uncertain. Germline V gives CDR1 SGHVS, CDR2 FQNEAQ. Trimming removed 5 bases from V and 5 bases from J, with 12 bases in between. CDR3 length equals 13 residues. As DNA, the CDR3 is TGTGCCAGCAGCCCCCGCCGCCGGGAGACCCAGTACTTC. Its protein product is CASSPRRRETQYF.